These 12 T cell receptor beta chains were all obtained from the same sample, sequenced in a study of shared clonotypes between healthy human individuals. The naive CD8 fraction comprised CD45RO-negative cells positively selected for CCR7 and excluded terminally differentiated effector memory CD45RA+ cells. Some clones are missing from TCRdb's copy, which holds only in-frame ones; the method was immunoSEQ multiplex PCR. Here the sample spans around 2.1 million clones, roughly 91% being singletons. The sequencing input was naive CD8+ T cells from PBMCs. The origin of the receptors is a man younger than 30 in good health. Some clones in this sample may be carry-over from other donors' samples.

V is TRBV4-3 and J is TRBJ2-1; D is uncertain. The CDR3 contains 15 residues. The V gene's germline CDR1 is LGHNA and CDR2 YSLEER. The V gene lost 0 bases and the J gene lost 2 bases, with 8 bases spanning the gap. The CDR3 spells CASSQEPSPYNEQFF. DNA for the CDR3: TGCGCCAGCAGCCAAGAGCCCTCCCCCTACAATGAGCAGTTCTTC.

This clone is a singleton in its sample. The chain couples TRBV27 to TRBJ2-7, with a tentative D call TRBD1 (6 bases). This CDR3 region has 15 residues. Trimming cost V 5 bases and J 1 base, with 15 bases left between them. Germline V gene lookup returns CDR1 MNHEY and CDR2 SMNVEV (reference sequence). This chain's CDR3 is CASSPSGQSSYEQYF. The CDR3 coding sequence is TGTGCCAGCAGTCCCTCTGGACAGTCATCCTACGAGCAGTACTTC.

The count of this clone is one. This chain connects TRBV6-9 to TRBJ2-7, with D maybe TRBD1 (5 bases). Looked up from germline, CDR1 is MNHGY and CDR2 is SVAAGI. This CDR3 region has 11 residues. V was pared by 2 bases and J by 6 bases, with 5 bases between. The CDR3 nucleotides read TGTGCCAGCAGTTATCAGGGCGAGCAGTACTTC. Translating it yields CASSYQGEQYF.

Turning to this clone: Additional DNA sequences in this sample encode the identical CDR3. This chain joins TRBV28 and TRBJ2-1; D is perhaps TRBD1 (6 bases). Per the germline V gene, CDR1 is MDHEN and CDR2 is SYDVKM. The CDR3 spans 14 residues. V was cut by 2 bases and J by 1 base, with 6 bases left in between. The DNA for the CDR3 is TGTGCCAGCAGTTTAAGGGGGTCCTACAATGAGCAGTTCTTC. It codes for CASSLRGSYNEQFF.

The table lists this clone with a count of one. The chain couples TRBV10-3 to TRBJ2-3; tentatively, D is TRBD2 (6 bases). The ends were cut back, 3 bases at V and 14 bases at J, with 21 bases in the middle. The CDR3 covers 14 residues. The germline V gene encodes CDR1 ENHRY and CDR2 SYGVKD. The CDR3, as DNA: TGTGCCATCAGTGATCGGGACTCCCCCTTCGTGGGGTATTTT. Translated, it gives CAISDRDSPFVGYF.

The gene calls are TRBV4-1 and TRBJ2-1; D is ambiguous. This CDR3 is 14 amino acids long. Germline V gene data show CDR1 as MGHRA and CDR2 as YSYEKL. V lost 3 bases and J 3 bases, leaving 9 bases between the germline ends. CDR3 coding DNA: TGCGCCAGCAGCCACCCCCGTTACTACAATGAGCAGTTCTTC. Amino acid sequence: CASSHPRYYNEQFF.

The chain joins TRBV21-1 to TRBJ2-1. TRBV21-1 is a known pseudogene. CDR3 length: 10 residues. In DNA, the CDR3 is TGTGCCCGCCGGCCGTTTGAGCAGTTCTTC. Translating it yields CARRPFEQFF.

The chain employs TRBV2 and TRBJ2-5; the match to TRBD2 covers 11 bases. The CDR3 sequence is 17 residues long. Trimming at V came to 0 bases and at J to 3 bases, leaving 6 bases not matched to a gene. Germline-derived CDR1 and CDR2 are SNHLY and FYNNEI. For the CDR3, the DNA is TGTGCCAGCAGTGAAGCGCTTCGACTAGCGGGGAAAGAGACCCAGTACTTC. Protein sequence: CASSEALRLAGKETQYF.

Turning to this clone: The identical CDR3 is also encoded by other nucleotide sequences in the sample. The CDR3 here is CASSILGEQFF. The CDR3, as DNA: TGTGCCAGTAGTATACTCGGTGAGCAGTTCTTC. This chain joins TRBV19 and TRBJ2-1; D remains ambiguous. The CDR3 covers 11 residues. The V gene's germline CDR1 is LNHDA and CDR2 SQIVND (reference sequence). V was trimmed by 2 bases and J by 9 bases, leaving 5 bases between them.

The rearrangement joins TRBV15 to TRBJ1-1, with TRBD1 as a possible D gene (6 bases). In germline, CDR1 is LNHNV, CDR2 YYDKDF (reference sequence). The ends were cut back, 5 bases at V and 0 bases at J, with 10 bases in the middle. This CDR3 has 14 amino acids. The CDR3 DNA sequence: TGTGCCACCAGCTGGACAGCCATGAACACTGAAGCTTTCTTT. Protein: CATSWTAMNTEAFF.

The rearrangement joins TRBV27 to TRBJ2-5, with a weak D call TRBD1 (5 bases). The CDR3 spans 19 residues. Germline V lookup: CDR1 MNHEY, CDR2 SMNVEV (reference sequence). V was clipped by 6 bases and J by 1 base, with 27 bases between them. CDR3 loop: CASSPQGWANQFAQETQYF. The CDR3, as DNA: TGTGCCAGCAGCCCCCAGGGTTGGGCCAACCAATTCGCCCAAGAGACCCAGTACTTC.

The V and J genes are TRBV4-1 and TRBJ2-1; 12 nucleotides match TRBD2. The CDR3 covers 15 residues. The trim removed 2 bases at V and 10 bases at J, leaving 6 bases unmatched. Germline values: CDR1 MGHRA, CDR2 YSYEKL. The CDR3 here is CASSQRLLAGGEQFF. DNA of the CDR3: TGCGCCAGCAGCCAAAGGTTACTAGCGGGAGGCGAGCAGTTCTTC.